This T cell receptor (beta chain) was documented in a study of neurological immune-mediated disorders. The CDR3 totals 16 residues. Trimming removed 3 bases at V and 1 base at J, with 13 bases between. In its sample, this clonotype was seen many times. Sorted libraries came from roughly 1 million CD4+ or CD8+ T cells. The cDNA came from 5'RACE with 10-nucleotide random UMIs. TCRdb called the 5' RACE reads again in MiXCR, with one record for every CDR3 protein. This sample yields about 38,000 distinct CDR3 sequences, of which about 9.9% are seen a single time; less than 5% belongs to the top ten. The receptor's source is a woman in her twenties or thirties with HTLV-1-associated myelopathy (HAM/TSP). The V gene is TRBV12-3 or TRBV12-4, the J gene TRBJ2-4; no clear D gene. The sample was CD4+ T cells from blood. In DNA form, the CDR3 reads TGTGCCAGCAGTTTCGATACCCTGGGGGCCAAAAACATTCAGTACTTC. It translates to CASSFDTLGAKNIQYF.